This T cell receptor (beta chain) was profiled in a study of regulatory T cells in long-lasting Graves disease. Study as a whole: Graves' cases, newly diagnosed, had used antithyroid drugs under 3 months. Study observations and caveats: Investigators studied peripheral blood only, not thyroid tissue.

V was shortened by 3 bases and J by 6 bases, with 8 bases between the two germline ends. Germline loops: CDR1 SEHNR, CDR2 FQNEAQ (reference sequence). The CDR3 is 13 residues long. Sequencing libraries for TCR beta were prepared with iRepertoire HTBI primers and Arm-PCR of CDR3 regions. Source study methods: The study identified roughly 59 TRBV and approximately 15 TRBJ segments across samples. TCRdb analysed the multiplex PCR reads with MiXCR anew, one entry per CDR3 protein. The V and J calls shown here were made by TCRdb, not taken from the authors' results. The sample gives roughly 560,000 distinct CDR3 sequences, about 12% of which show up once; 8.9% is in the top ten. In its sample, this clonotype was seen many times. Its specificity is unknown. Time point described: newly diagnosed GD, antithyroid drugs for less than 3 months. From RNA extracted from PBMCs, the TCR library was made. Diagnoses of Graves' disease were made by American Thyroid Association guidelines.

This same sample was also taken into another study, of T cells in Graves' hyperthyroidism and ophthalmopathy.

The clonotype comes from a woman aged 25 to 39 with Graves disease. The sequencing used peripheral blood mononuclear cells (PBMCs), collected at new diagnosis, from a patient treated with antithyroid drugs. V and J are TRBV7-9 and TRBJ2-2; D remains ambiguous. Here the CDR3 reads CASSFSGSGELFF. CDR3 in DNA: TGTGCCAGCAGCTTTTCTGGATCCGGGGAGCTGTTTTTT. Complete variable domain (other parts from reference TRBV7-9 and TRBJ2-2): DTGVSQNPRHKITKRGQNVTFRCDPISEHNRLYWYRQTLGQGPEFLTYFQNEAQLEKSRLLSDRFSAERPKGSFSTLEIQRTEQGDSAMYLCASSFSGSGELFFGEGSRLTVL.